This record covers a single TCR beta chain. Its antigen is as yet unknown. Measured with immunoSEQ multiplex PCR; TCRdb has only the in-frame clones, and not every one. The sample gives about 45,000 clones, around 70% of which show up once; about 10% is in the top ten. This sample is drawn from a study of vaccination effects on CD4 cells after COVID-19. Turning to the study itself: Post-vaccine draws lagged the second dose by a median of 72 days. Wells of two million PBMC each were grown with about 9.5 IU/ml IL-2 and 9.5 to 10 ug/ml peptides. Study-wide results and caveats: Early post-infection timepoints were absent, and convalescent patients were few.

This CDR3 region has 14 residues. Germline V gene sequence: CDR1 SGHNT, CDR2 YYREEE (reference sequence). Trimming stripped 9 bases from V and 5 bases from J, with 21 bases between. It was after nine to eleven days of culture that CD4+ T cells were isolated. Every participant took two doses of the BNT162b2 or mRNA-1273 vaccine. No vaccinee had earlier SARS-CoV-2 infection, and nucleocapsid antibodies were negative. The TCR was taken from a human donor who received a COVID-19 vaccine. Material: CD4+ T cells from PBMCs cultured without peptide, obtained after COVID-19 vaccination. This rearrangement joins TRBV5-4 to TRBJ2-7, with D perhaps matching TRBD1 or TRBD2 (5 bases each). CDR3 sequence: CATSVQGPGHEQYF. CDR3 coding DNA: TGTGCCACCTCTGTGCAGGGCCCGGGGCACGAGCAGTACTTC.